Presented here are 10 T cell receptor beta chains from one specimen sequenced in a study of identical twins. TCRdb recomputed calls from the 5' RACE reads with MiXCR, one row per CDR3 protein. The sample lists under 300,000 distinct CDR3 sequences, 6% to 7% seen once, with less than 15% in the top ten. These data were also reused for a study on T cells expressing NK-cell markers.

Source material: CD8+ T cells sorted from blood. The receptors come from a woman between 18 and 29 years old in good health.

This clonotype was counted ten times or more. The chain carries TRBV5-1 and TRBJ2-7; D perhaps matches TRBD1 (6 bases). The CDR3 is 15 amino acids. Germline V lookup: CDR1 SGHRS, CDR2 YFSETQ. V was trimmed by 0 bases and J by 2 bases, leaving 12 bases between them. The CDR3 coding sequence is TGCGCCAGCAGCTTGGAGGGGGACGGAACCTACGAGCAGTACTTC. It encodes CASSLEGDGTYEQYF.

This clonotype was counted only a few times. The CDR3 DNA is TGCGCCAGCAGCTTGTCAGGGGTCGATAGCAATCAGCCCCAGCATTTT. Protein sequence: CASSLSGVDSNQPQHF. The chain has TRBV5-1 and TRBJ1-5; D perhaps matches TRBD1 (6 bases). This CDR3 has 16 residues. The V gene lost 1 base and the J gene lost 0 bases, with 11 bases spanning the gap. CDR1 is SGHRS, CDR2 YFSETQ, per germline.

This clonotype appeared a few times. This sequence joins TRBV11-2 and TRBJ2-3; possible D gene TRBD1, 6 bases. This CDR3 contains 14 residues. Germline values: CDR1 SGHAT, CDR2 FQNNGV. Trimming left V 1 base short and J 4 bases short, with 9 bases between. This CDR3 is CASSLGGPADTQYF. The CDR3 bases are TGTGCCAGCAGCTTAGGGGGGCCGGCAGATACGCAGTATTTT.

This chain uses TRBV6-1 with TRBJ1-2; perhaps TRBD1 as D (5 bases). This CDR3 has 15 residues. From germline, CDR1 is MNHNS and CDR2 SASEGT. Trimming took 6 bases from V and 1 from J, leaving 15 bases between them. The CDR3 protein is CASSLDMGVNYGYTF. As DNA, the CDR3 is TGTGCCAGCAGCCTGGACATGGGAGTTAACTATGGCTACACCTTC.

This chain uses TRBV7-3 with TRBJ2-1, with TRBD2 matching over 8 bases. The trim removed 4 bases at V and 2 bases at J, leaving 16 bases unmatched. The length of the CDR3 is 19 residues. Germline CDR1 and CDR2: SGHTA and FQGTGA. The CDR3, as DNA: TGTGCCAGCAGCTCCCCGGGAGGGGTCCAAAGGAGGACCTACAATGAGCAGTTCTTC. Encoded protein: CASSSPGGVQRRTYNEQFF.

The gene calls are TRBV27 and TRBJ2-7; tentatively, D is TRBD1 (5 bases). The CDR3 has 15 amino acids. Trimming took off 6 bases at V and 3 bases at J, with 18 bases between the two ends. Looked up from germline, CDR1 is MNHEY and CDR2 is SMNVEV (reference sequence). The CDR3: CASSTRPDSHYEQYF. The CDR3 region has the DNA TGTGCCAGCAGCACGCGGCCCGACAGCCACTACGAGCAGTACTTC.

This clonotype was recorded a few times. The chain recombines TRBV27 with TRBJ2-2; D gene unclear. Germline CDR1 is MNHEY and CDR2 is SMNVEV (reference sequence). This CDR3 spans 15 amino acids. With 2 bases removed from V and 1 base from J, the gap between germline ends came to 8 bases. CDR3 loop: CASSLVGLNTGELFF. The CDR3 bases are TGTGCCAGCAGTTTAGTGGGCTTGAACACCGGGGAGCTGTTTTTT.

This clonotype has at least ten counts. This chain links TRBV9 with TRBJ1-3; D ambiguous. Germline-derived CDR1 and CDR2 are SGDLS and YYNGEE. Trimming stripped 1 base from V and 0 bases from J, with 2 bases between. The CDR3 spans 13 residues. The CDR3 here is CASSVTSGNTIYF. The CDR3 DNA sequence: TGTGCCAGCAGCGTAACCTCTGGAAACACCATATATTTT.

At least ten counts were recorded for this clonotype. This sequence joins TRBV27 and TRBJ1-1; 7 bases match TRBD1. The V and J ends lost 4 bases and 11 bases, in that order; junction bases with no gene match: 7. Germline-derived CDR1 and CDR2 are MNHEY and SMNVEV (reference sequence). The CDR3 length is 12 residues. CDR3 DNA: TGTGCCAGCAGTTCGCCGACAGGGCAGGCTTTCTTT. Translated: CASSSPTGQAFF.

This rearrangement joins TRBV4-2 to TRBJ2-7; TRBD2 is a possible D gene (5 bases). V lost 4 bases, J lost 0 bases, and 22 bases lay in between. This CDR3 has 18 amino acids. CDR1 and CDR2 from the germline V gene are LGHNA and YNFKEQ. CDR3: CASSPSLRGGLSSYEQYF. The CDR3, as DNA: TGTGCCAGCAGCCCTAGCCTAAGAGGAGGACTTAGCTCCTACGAGCAGTACTTC.